The 17 T cell receptor beta chains presented below share a single source sample, sequenced in a study of T cell changes during pregnancy in multiple sclerosis. Some clones are missing from TCRdb's copy, which holds only in-frame ones; the method was immunoSEQ multiplex PCR. The repertoire consists of 20,000 to 25,000 clones, with roughly nine tenths occurring once and the leading ten covering 0.55% to 0.7%. Sequencing was performed on CD4+ T cells from peripheral blood mononuclear cells, taken in the third trimester of pregnancy. These receptors were taken from a female donor in good health, enrolled as a control in a pregnancy study.

The rearrangement links TRBV7-8 to TRBJ1-6, with 7 bases identical to TRBD1. The CDR3 totals 14 residues. V was pared by 5 bases and J by 7 bases, with 5 bases of the junction left unmatched. Germline CDR1 is SGHVS and CDR2 is FQNEAQ. This chain's CDR3 is CASSRQGGNSPLHF. CDR3 nucleotide sequence: TGTGCCAGCAGCAGACAGGGCGGGAATTCACCCCTCCACTTT. The full variable domain, in which reference TRBV7-8 and TRBJ1-6 provide the parts outside the CDR3, is GAGVSQSPRYKVAKRGQDVALRCDPISGHVSLFWYQQALGQGPEFLTYFQNEAQLDKSGLPSDRFFAERPEGSVSTLKIQRTQQEDSAVYLCASSRQGGNSPLHFGNGTRLTVT.

This chain connects TRBV19 to TRBJ1-6, with TRBD1 matching 11 bases. The CDR3 covers 16 residues. V lost 5 bases and J lost 8; bases outside the gene matches: 8. Germline V gene lookup returns CDR1 LNHDA and CDR2 SQIVND (reference sequence). The CDR3 DNA follows: TGTGCCAGTAGTGGGCCGGGACAGGGGGTCGATTCACCCCTCCACTTT. Protein: CASSGPGQGVDSPLHF.

This chain connects TRBV27 to TRBJ2-3; TRBD2 matches 13 bases. The length of the CDR3 is 19 residues. V shed 6 bases and J 1 base; nucleotides not matched to a gene: 13. Per germline, CDR1 MNHEY and CDR2 SMNVEV (reference sequence). The chain's CDR3 is CASRRTSGRTVRGTDTQYF. CDR3 nucleotides: TGTGCCAGCAGACGGACTAGCGGGAGAACGGTGAGGGGCACAGATACGCAGTATTTT.

The V gene is TRBV6-1, the J gene TRBJ1-1, with TRBD1 matching over 9 bases. The trim removed 6 bases at V and 4 bases at J, leaving 9 bases unmatched. Per germline, CDR1 MNHNS and CDR2 SASEGT. The CDR3 covers 15 residues. CDR3 region: CASRGGQGFSTEAFF. DNA of the CDR3: TGTGCCAGCAGGGGGGGACAGGGTTTTTCCACTGAAGCTTTCTTT.

V is TRBV5-1 and J is TRBJ1-6, with D perhaps TRBD1 (5 bases). The germline V gene has CDR1 SGHRS and CDR2 YFSETQ. CDR3 length: 19 amino acids. Trimming took off 4 bases at V and 0 bases at J, with 20 bases between the two ends. The CDR3 DNA reads as TGCGCCAGCAGCCCTAACGGCGGGGGATCAAGCTCCTATAATTCACCCCTCCACTTT. Protein: CASSPNGGGSSSYNSPLHF.

The genes are TRBV19 and TRBJ2-5, with 12 bases fitting TRBD2. This CDR3 has 16 amino acids. Looked up from germline, CDR1 is LNHDA and CDR2 is SQIVND (reference sequence). The V segment lost 6 bases and the J segment 2 bases; nucleotides outside the gene matches: 7. Here the CDR3 DNA reads TGTGCCAGTAGCCCCGGACTAGCGGGATCTCAAGAGACCCAGTACTTC. Residues: CASSPGLAGSQETQYF.

The gene calls are TRBV30 and TRBJ1-4; 8 nucleotides line up with TRBD1. The CDR3 is 15 residues long. The germline V gene encodes CDR1 GTSNPN and CDR2 SVGIG (reference sequence). The ends lost 0 bases at V and 6 bases at J; junction bases unmatched: 6. The CDR3 is CAWSVAGGGHEKLFF. The CDR3 DNA reads TGTGCCTGGAGTGTGGCAGGGGGCGGTCATGAAAAACTGTTTTTT.

The CDR3 sequence is CSVVQGDTEAFF. The DNA of the CDR3 is TGCAGCGTTGTGCAGGGGGACACTGAAGCTTTCTTT. V usage is TRBV29-1 and J usage is TRBJ1-1; 7 bases line up with TRBD1. Germline V gene lookup returns CDR1 SQVTM and CDR2 ANQGSEA. The CDR3 runs to 12 residues. Losses at the gene ends were 4 bases for V and 3 bases for J; bases not matched to a gene: 2.

The chain couples TRBV10-3 to TRBJ1-1; TRBD1 matches at 7 bases. CDR3 length equals 13 residues. V shed 7 bases, J shed 4 bases, and the junction held 6 bases outside the gene matches. Germline-derived CDR1 and CDR2 are ENHRY and SYGVKD. This CDR3 is CAINRQGSTEAFF. The DNA for the CDR3 is TGTGCCATCAATCGACAGGGAAGCACTGAAGCTTTCTTT.

In DNA form, the CDR3 reads TGCGCCAGCAGCCAATGGGACAGGAGATACGAGCAGTACTTC. This sequence encodes CASSQWDRRYEQYF. This chain joins TRBV4-1 and TRBJ2-7, with 8 nucleotides matching TRBD1. This CDR3 has 14 amino acids. The V gene end was trimmed by 2 bases and the J gene end by 4 bases; junction bases not matched to a gene: 4. Germline V CDR1 and CDR2: MGHRA, YSYEKL.

The J gene is TRBJ2-7, the V gene TRBV6-5, with TRBD1 identical over 9 bases. There are 13 residues in the CDR3. The V and J ends lost 5 bases and 2 bases, in that order; junction bases with no gene match: 1. The germline gives CDR1 MNHEY, CDR2 SVGAGI. For the CDR3, the DNA is TGTGCCAGCAGTAGGGACAGGGCCTACGAGCAGTACTTC. Protein product: CASSRDRAYEQYF.

This clone was found once. The rearrangement links TRBV29-1 to TRBJ2-7, with TRBD2 as a possible D gene (5 bases). Trimming removed 3 bases from V and 4 bases from J, with 7 bases in between. The CDR3 totals 11 residues. The V gene's germline CDR1 is SQVTM and CDR2 ANQGSEA. CDR3 in amino acids: CSVESGYEQYF. The CDR3 coding sequence is TGCAGCGTTGAGTCGGGATACGAGCAGTACTTC.

This sequence joins TRBV7-9 and TRBJ2-5; possibly TRBD1 for D (5 bases). Germline values: CDR1 SEHNR, CDR2 FQNEAQ (reference sequence). This CDR3 spans 15 amino acids. V dropped 1 base and J dropped 1 base, with 10 bases sitting between them. In DNA, the CDR3 is TGTGCCAGCAGCTTAGGGACAAGGGGCCAAGAGACCCAGTACTTC. Translating gives CASSLGTRGQETQYF.

V gene TRBV5-5 combines with J gene TRBJ2-5, with TRBD1 as a possible D gene (6 bases). V shed 4 bases and J shed 5 bases, with 15 bases lying between them. Germline V lookup: CDR1 SGHKS, CDR2 YYEKEE (reference sequence). The CDR3 has 14 residues. CDR3 amino acids: CASSPQGLRETQYF. DNA for the CDR3: TGTGCCAGCAGCCCCCAGGGGCTTCGGGAGACCCAGTACTTC.

This clone was seen a few times. J is TRBJ1-6 and V is TRBV5-1; 9 nucleotides align to TRBD1. Trimming cost V 5 bases and J 5 bases; bases outside gene matches: 5. This CDR3 has 15 residues. The germline V gene has CDR1 SGHRS and CDR2 YFSETQ. The CDR3 spells CASSTGGPDNSPLHF. The CDR3 region has the DNA TGCGCCAGCAGTACAGGGGGCCCGGATAATTCACCCCTCCACTTT.

The chain uses TRBV5-1 and TRBJ2-3, with TRBD1 as a possible D gene (6 bases). The CDR3 contains 14 residues. Germline lookup yields CDR1 SGHRS and CDR2 YFSETQ. The V gene lost 4 bases and the J gene lost 5 bases, with 14 bases spanning the gap. This CDR3 reads CASSTKDSRDTQYF. In DNA, the CDR3 is TGCGCCAGCAGCACCAAGGACAGTCGAGATACGCAGTATTTT.

The CDR3 sequence is CASSKVAGVQPQHF. As DNA, the CDR3 is TGTGCCAGCAGCAAAGTAGCAGGGGTTCAGCCCCAGCATTTT. V usage is TRBV27 and J usage is TRBJ1-5; weak D call: TRBD1 (6 bases). This CDR3 contains 14 residues. Per germline, CDR1 MNHEY and CDR2 SMNVEV (reference sequence). Deletions cut 6 bases from V and 6 bases from J, with 15 bases between.